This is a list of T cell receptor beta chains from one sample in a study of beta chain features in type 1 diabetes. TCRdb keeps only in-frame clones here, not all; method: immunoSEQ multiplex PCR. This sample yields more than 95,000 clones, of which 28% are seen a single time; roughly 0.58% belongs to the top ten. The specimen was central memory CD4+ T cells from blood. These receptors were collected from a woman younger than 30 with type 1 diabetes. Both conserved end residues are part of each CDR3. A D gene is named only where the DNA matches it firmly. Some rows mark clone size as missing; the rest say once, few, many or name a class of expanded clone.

CDR3aa: CASSTGDDGTEAFF
CDR3nt: TGTGCCAGCTCTACAGGGGACGACGGCACTGAAGCTTTCTTT
abundance: NA
v_gene: TRBV18
j_gene: TRBJ1-1
d_gene: TRBD1
len: 14

CDR3aa: CASSPRGGGGANVLTF
CDR3nt: TGTGCCAGCAGTCCCCGGGGGGGTGGTGGGGCCAACGTCCTGACTTTC
abundance: NA
v_gene: TRBV2
j_gene: TRBJ2-6
d_gene: TRBD2
len: 16

CDR3aa: CAWSVGADNQPQHF
CDR3nt: TGTGCCTGGAGTGTAGGGGCGGATAATCAGCCCCAGCATTTT
abundance: few
v_gene: TRBV30
j_gene: TRBJ1-5
d_gene: NA
len: 14

CDR3aa: CASSRGGNNEKLFF
CDR3nt: TGTGCCAGCTCCAGAGGGGGCAATAATGAAAAACTGTTTTTT
abundance: NA
v_gene: TRBV18
j_gene: TRBJ1-4
d_gene: TRBD1
len: 14

CDR3aa: CASSLGQGNNQPQHF
CDR3nt: TGTGCCAGCAGCTTAGGACAGGGGAACAATCAGCCCCAGCATTTT
abundance: NA
v_gene: TRBV7-9
j_gene: TRBJ1-5
d_gene: TRBD1
len: 15

CDR3aa: CASSTITGTESGELFF
CDR3nt: TGTGCCAGCAGCACGATCACAGGGACCGAAAGCGGGGAGCTGTTTTTT
abundance: NA
v_gene: TRBV9
j_gene: TRBJ2-2
d_gene: NA
len: 16

CDR3aa: CASSLPSGRRGETQYF
CDR3nt: TGTGCCAGCAGCTTGCCTAGCGGGAGGAGGGGAGAGACCCAGTACTTC
abundance: NA
v_gene: TRBV7-2
j_gene: TRBJ2-5
d_gene: TRBD2
len: 16

CDR3aa: CASSQSGWGQPQHF
CDR3nt: TGTGCCAGCAGCCAATCGGGGTGGGGTCAGCCCCAGCATTTT
abundance: NA
v_gene: TRBV4-2
j_gene: TRBJ1-5
d_gene: NA
len: 14

CDR3aa: CASSQKGASEKLFF
CDR3nt: TGTGCCAGCAGTCAAAAGGGGGCCTCTGAAAAACTGTTTTTT
abundance: few
v_gene: TRBV13
j_gene: TRBJ1-4
d_gene: TRBD1
len: 14

CDR3aa: CASSPRRLEVGGNQPQHF
CDR3nt: TGTGCCAGCTCACCACGCCGACTGGAGGTTGGGGGCAATCAGCCCCAGCATTTT
abundance: few
v_gene: TRBV18
j_gene: TRBJ1-5
d_gene: NA
len: 18

CDR3aa: CASSLDHGAGELFF
CDR3nt: TGTGCCAGCAGCTTAGATCACGGGGCCGGGGAGCTGTTTTTT
abundance: NA
v_gene: TRBV11-2
j_gene: TRBJ2-2
d_gene: NA
len: 14

CDR3aa: CAWSPTDRGNTEAFF
CDR3nt: TGTGCCTGGAGTCCGACGGACAGGGGGAACACTGAAGCTTTCTTT
abundance: few
v_gene: TRBV30
j_gene: TRBJ1-1
d_gene: TRBD1
len: 15

CDR3aa: CAWSKRQGGGTEAFF
CDR3nt: TGTGCCTGGAGTAAAAGGCAGGGAGGGGGCACTGAAGCTTTCTTT
abundance: NA
v_gene: TRBV30
j_gene: TRBJ1-1
d_gene: NA
len: 15

CDR3aa: CASSYGQTSTDTQYF
CDR3nt: TGCGCCAGCAGCTACGGACAGACTAGCACAGATACGCAGTATTTT
abundance: NA
v_gene: TRBV5-1
j_gene: TRBJ2-3
d_gene: NA
len: 15

CDR3aa: CASSTPGMGYTF
CDR3nt: TGTGCCAGTAGTACCCCGGGAATGGGCTACACCTTC
abundance: NA
v_gene: TRBV19
j_gene: TRBJ1-2
d_gene: NA
len: 12

CDR3aa: CASSVASGFLRGSYNEQFF
CDR3nt: TGTGCCAGCAGCGTAGCTAGCGGGTTCCTCCGTGGGTCCTACAATGAGCAGTTCTTC
abundance: NA
v_gene: TRBV9
j_gene: TRBJ2-1
d_gene: TRBD2
len: 19

CDR3aa: CASTSGGGLVYEQYF
CDR3nt: TGTGCCAGCACCTCGGGTGGAGGACTGGTCTACGAGCAGTACTTC
abundance: NA
v_gene: TRBV28
j_gene: TRBJ2-7
d_gene: NA
len: 15

CDR3aa: CASSLSLGGEQYF
CDR3nt: TGTGCCAGCAGCTTATCCCTGGGGGGGGAGCAGTACTTC
abundance: NA
v_gene: TRBV11-2
j_gene: TRBJ2-7
d_gene: TRBD2
len: 13

CDR3aa: CASSFQGSTEAFF
CDR3nt: TGTGCCAGCAGTTTTCAGGGGAGCACTGAAGCTTTCTTT
abundance: NA
v_gene: TRBV27
j_gene: TRBJ1-1
d_gene: NA
len: 13

CDR3aa: CASSYGSGSIAYEQYF
CDR3nt: TGTGCCAGCAGTTACGGTAGCGGGAGTATCGCCTACGAGCAGTACTTC
abundance: NA
v_gene: TRBV6-5
j_gene: TRBJ2-7
d_gene: TRBD2
len: 16

CDR3aa: CASSQDRGRYGANVLTF
CDR3nt: TGTGCCAGCAGCCAAGACAGGGGGCGTTATGGGGCCAACGTCCTGACTTTC
abundance: few
v_gene: TRBV14
j_gene: TRBJ2-6
d_gene: TRBD1
len: 17

CDR3aa: CAISNLAGDYGYTF
CDR3nt: TGTGCCATCTCAAATTTAGCAGGGGACTATGGCTACACCTTC
abundance: once
v_gene: TRBV10-3
j_gene: TRBJ1-2
d_gene: NA
len: 14

CDR3aa: CASSRRHSGGNEQFF
CDR3nt: TGTGCCAGCTCCCGGCGGCATAGCGGGGGCAATGAGCAGTTCTTC
abundance: NA
v_gene: TRBV18
j_gene: TRBJ2-1
d_gene: TRBD2
len: 15

CDR3aa: CASSEREGNNEQFF
CDR3nt: TGTGCCAGCAGCGAGCGGGAGGGAAACAATGAGCAGTTCTTC
abundance: few
v_gene: TRBV2
j_gene: TRBJ2-1
d_gene: TRBD2
len: 14

CDR3aa: CASSPEQGETQYF
CDR3nt: TGTGCCAGCTCACCAGAACAGGGGGAGACCCAGTACTTC
abundance: NA
v_gene: TRBV18
j_gene: TRBJ2-5
d_gene: TRBD1
len: 13

CDR3aa: CASSPLGGGGANIQYF
CDR3nt: TGTGCCAGCAGCCCATTGGGGGGAGGGGGAGCAAACATTCAGTACTTC
abundance: once
v_gene: TRBV5-5
j_gene: TRBJ2-4
d_gene: NA
len: 16

CDR3aa: CASSPGLWSSYEQYF
CDR3nt: TGTGCCAGCAGCCCCGGACTCTGGAGCTCCTACGAGCAGTACTTC
abundance: NA
v_gene: TRBV6-5
j_gene: TRBJ2-7
d_gene: NA
len: 15

CDR3aa: CSAREGAEQFF
CDR3nt: TGCAGTGCTAGAGAGGGCGCTGAGCAGTTCTTC
abundance: NA
v_gene: TRBV20-1
j_gene: TRBJ2-1
d_gene: NA
len: 11

CDR3aa: CAWSEQDNQPQHF
CDR3nt: TGTGCCTGGAGTGAACAAGACAATCAGCCCCAGCATTTT
abundance: few
v_gene: TRBV30
j_gene: TRBJ1-5
d_gene: NA
len: 13

CDR3aa: CASSQFGPPRQRTQYF
CDR3nt: TGTGCCAGCAGCCAATTTGGCCCCCCGCGGCAACGTACGCAGTATTTT
abundance: many
v_gene: TRBV14
j_gene: TRBJ2-3
d_gene: NA
len: 16

CDR3aa: CASSSGFGYTF
CDR3nt: TGTGCCAGCAGCTCAGGGTTTGGCTACACCTTC
abundance: NA
v_gene: TRBV11-2
j_gene: TRBJ1-2
d_gene: NA
len: 11

CDR3aa: CASSLGTGTAVKEQFF
CDR3nt: TGCGCCAGCAGCTTGGGCACCGGGACAGCGGTTAAGGAGCAGTTCTTC
abundance: few
v_gene: TRBV5-1
j_gene: TRBJ2-1
d_gene: TRBD1
len: 16

CDR3aa: CASSPGDRLNTEAFF
CDR3nt: TGTGCCAGCAGTCCCGGGGACAGATTGAACACTGAAGCTTTCTTT
abundance: NA
v_gene: TRBV28
j_gene: TRBJ1-1
d_gene: TRBD1
len: 15

CDR3aa: CSVEKTAARGTQYF
CDR3nt: TGCAGCGTTGAAAAGACAGCAGCCAGAGGGACCCAGTACTTC
abundance: few
v_gene: TRBV29-1
j_gene: TRBJ2-5
d_gene: NA
len: 14

CDR3aa: CASSLLQGGVTTNEKLFF
CDR3nt: TGTGCCAGCAGCTTGCTACAGGGGGGAGTGACAACTAATGAAAAACTGTTTTTT
abundance: NA
v_gene: TRBV5-6
j_gene: TRBJ1-4
d_gene: TRBD1
len: 18

CDR3aa: CASSLESGTKEKLFF
CDR3nt: TGCGCCAGCAGCTTGGAGTCCGGGACAAAGGAAAAACTGTTTTTT
abundance: NA
v_gene: TRBV5-1
j_gene: TRBJ1-4
d_gene: NA
len: 15

CDR3aa: CASRYRSNTEAFF
CDR3nt: TGTGCCAGTCGATACAGGTCCAACACTGAAGCTTTCTTT
abundance: NA
v_gene: TRBV2
j_gene: TRBJ1-1
d_gene: NA
len: 13

CDR3aa: CASSLVGLAGPTDTQYF
CDR3nt: TGCGCCAGCAGCTTGGTTGGGCTAGCGGGCCCCACAGATACGCAGTATTTT
abundance: few
v_gene: TRBV5-1
j_gene: TRBJ2-3
d_gene: TRBD2
len: 17

CDR3aa: CASSAGTGSSVEQYF
CDR3nt: TGTGCCAGCAGCGCCGGGACAGGGTCGTCCGTCGAGCAGTACTTC
abundance: NA
v_gene: TRBV5-4
j_gene: TRBJ2-7
d_gene: TRBD1
len: 15

CDR3aa: CASSFTPRADTQYF
CDR3nt: TGTGCCAGCAGTTTCACCCCGAGGGCAGATACGCAGTATTTT
abundance: many
v_gene: TRBV27
j_gene: TRBJ2-3
d_gene: NA
len: 14

CDR3aa: CASSSGTSDNEQFF
CDR3nt: TGTGCCAGCTCTTCAGGGACTAGTGACAATGAGCAGTTCTTC
abundance: few
v_gene: TRBV18
j_gene: TRBJ2-1
d_gene: TRBD2
len: 14

CDR3aa: CASSLDGIQTGELFF
CDR3nt: TGCGCCAGCAGCTTGGACGGGATTCAAACCGGGGAGCTGTTTTTT
abundance: NA
v_gene: TRBV5-1
j_gene: TRBJ2-2
d_gene: NA
len: 15

CDR3aa: CASSPWRQGSQETQYF
CDR3nt: TGTGCCAGCAGCCCCTGGCGACAGGGGTCCCAAGAGACCCAGTACTTC
abundance: NA
v_gene: TRBV14
j_gene: TRBJ2-5
d_gene: TRBD1
len: 16

CDR3aa: CAWTLSGGNIQYF
CDR3nt: TGTGCCTGGACACTTAGCGGCGGAAACATTCAGTACTTC
abundance: NA
v_gene: TRBV30
j_gene: TRBJ2-4
d_gene: NA
len: 13

CDR3aa: CASSLSGESTDTQYF
CDR3nt: TGCGCCAGCAGCTTGTCGGGTGAAAGCACAGATACGCAGTATTTT
abundance: few
v_gene: TRBV5-1
j_gene: TRBJ2-3
d_gene: NA
len: 15

CDR3aa: CASSYIGGRTGELFF
CDR3nt: TGTGCCAGCAGTTACATCGGGGGACGAACCGGGGAGCTGTTTTTT
abundance: NA
v_gene: TRBV6-5
j_gene: TRBJ2-2
d_gene: NA
len: 15

CDR3aa: CASSLGSSADTQYF
CDR3nt: TGTGCCAGCAGCTTAGGTTCTAGCGCAGATACGCAGTATTTT
abundance: NA
v_gene: TRBV7-6
j_gene: TRBJ2-3
d_gene: NA
len: 14

CDR3aa: CASSSLRQGAVYGYTF
CDR3nt: TGTGCCAGTAGTTCTCTACGACAGGGGGCAGTCTATGGCTACACCTTC
abundance: NA
v_gene: TRBV19
j_gene: TRBJ1-2
d_gene: TRBD1
len: 16

CDR3aa: CASSLANQPQHF
CDR3nt: TGTGCCAGTAGTCTGGCCAATCAGCCCCAGCATTTT
abundance: NA
v_gene: TRBV19
j_gene: TRBJ1-5
d_gene: NA
len: 12

CDR3aa: CAISTGTGVGYNEQFF
CDR3nt: TGTGCCATCAGCACCGGGACAGGGGTAGGGTACAATGAGCAGTTCTTC
abundance: few
v_gene: TRBV10-3
j_gene: TRBJ2-1
d_gene: TRBD1
len: 16

CDR3aa: CAWSVSGQGREKLFF
CDR3nt: TGTGCCTGGAGTGTGTCGGGACAGGGCAGGGAAAAACTGTTTTTT
abundance: NA
v_gene: TRBV30
j_gene: TRBJ1-4
d_gene: TRBD1
len: 15

CDR3aa: CASSRGTTEAFF
CDR3nt: TGTGCCAGCAGTCGGGGAACCACTGAAGCTTTCTTT
abundance: NA
v_gene: TRBV6-5
j_gene: TRBJ1-1
d_gene: NA
len: 12

CDR3aa: CASSLVSGSGEDTQYF
CDR3nt: TGCGCCAGCAGCTTGGTTAGCGGGAGCGGTGAGGATACGCAGTATTTT
abundance: few
v_gene: TRBV5-1
j_gene: TRBJ2-3
d_gene: TRBD2
len: 16